A single sample gave rise to the 9 T cell receptor beta chains below, sequenced in a study of post-analysis software for immune sequencing data. General observations from the study: Compared with controls, patients had more of roughly five TRBV segments, including TRBV5-6, TRBV5-1 and TRBV20-1.

Unique molecular identifiers were carried by the TCR beta cDNA libraries. TCRdb ran MiXCR on the PCR reads and lists one entry per CDR3 protein. The sample includes around 700,000 distinct CDR3 sequences, approximately 60% of them seen just once. Their antigens remain unidentified. Sequencing used blood. Every receptor here comes from a girl aged 2 to 9 with multiple sclerosis.

This clonotype was picked up one time. At one end, the junction sequence differs from germline, possibly due to a read error. V is TRBV12-3 or TRBV12-4 and J is TRBJ2-5; D may be TRBD1 or TRBD2 (5 bases each). CDR3 length equals 13 residues. The CDR3 sequence is CASSVQEEETRYF. The CDR3, as DNA: TGTGCCAGCAGCGTACAGGAGGAAGAGACCCGGTACTTC.

The J gene is TRBJ2-6, the V gene TRBV25-1; D not certain. The CDR3 runs 17 residues. Germline CDR1 is MGHDK and CDR2 is SYGVNS. V lost 5 bases to trimming and J lost 0 bases, with 14 bases between them. The CDR3: CASSTIGRNSGANVLTF. The CDR3 nucleotides read TGTGCCAGCAGTACCATTGGACGGAACTCTGGGGCCAACGTCCTGACTTTC.

This rearrangement joins TRBV20-1 to TRBJ2-5; the D is unclear. The CDR3 extends over 14 amino acids. Trimming pared 6 bases from V and 2 bases from J, leaving 16 bases between. Germline CDR1 DFQATT, CDR2 SNEGSKA (reference sequence). The chain's CDR3 is CSALNLGRQETQYF. The CDR3 DNA is TGCAGTGCATTAAACCTCGGCCGTCAAGAGACCCAGTACTTC.

The rearrangement links TRBV6-6 to TRBJ2-7, with unresolved D. The J call is doubtful: the DNA matches TRBJ2-5 better. The CDR3 runs 15 residues. The germline gives CDR1 MNHNY, CDR2 SVGAGI (reference sequence). The CDR3 region has the DNA TGTGCCAGCAGTTACTCGGTGGAAACTAAAGAGACCCAGTACTTC. Translating it yields CASSYSVETKETQYF.

With regard to this clonotype: At one end the junction does not follow the germline gene, possibly because of a read error. The chain recombines TRBV3-1 with TRBJ2-1; 7 bases agree with TRBD1. This CDR3 has 15 amino acids. CDR1 is LGHDT and CDR2 is YNNKEL in the germline V gene (reference sequence). CDR3: CASSPTGMSYNEQFF. The CDR3 DNA is TGTGCCAGTAGCCCGACAGGGATGTCCTACAATGAGCAGTTCTTC.

The chain uses TRBV6-2 or TRBV6-3 and TRBJ2-6; no reliable D call. V was shortened by 8 bases and J by 2 bases, with 7 bases between the two germline ends. The CDR3 spans 13 residues. Per the germline V gene, CDR1 is MNHEY and CDR2 is SVGEGT. The CDR3 spells CASLDPGANVLTF. The CDR3, as DNA: TGTGCCAGCCTGGACCCTGGGGCCAACGTCCTGACTTTC.

The V gene is TRBV3-1, the J gene TRBJ2-1; D is unresolved. V was shortened by 3 bases and J by 5 bases, with 5 bases between the two germline ends. Looked up from germline, CDR1 is LGHDT and CDR2 is YNNKEL (reference sequence). The CDR3 runs 12 residues. The CDR3 DNA reads TGTGCCAGCAGCCACCGCCACAATGAGCAGTTCTTC. As protein: CASSHRHNEQFF.

The chain couples TRBV7-8 to TRBJ2-7, with 11 bases matching TRBD1. The CDR3 is made up of 15 amino acids. Germline assignment: CDR1 SGHVS and CDR2 FQNEAQ. J was trimmed by 4 bases and V by 5 bases; bases with no gene match: 7. DNA of the CDR3: TGTGCCAGCAGCCAGCGGACAGGGGGCAGTTACGAGCAGTACTTC. Translating it yields CASSQRTGGSYEQYF.

The genes are TRBV2 and TRBJ2-1; D unresolved. From germline, CDR1 is SNHLY and CDR2 FYNNEI. The CDR3 spans 15 residues. The germline V and J ends were trimmed by 3 bases and 0 bases, with 9 bases remaining between them. DNA for the CDR3: TGTGCCAGCAGTGAGGGCTCAAGCTCCTACAATGAGCAGTTCTTC. Translating gives CASSEGSSSYNEQFF.